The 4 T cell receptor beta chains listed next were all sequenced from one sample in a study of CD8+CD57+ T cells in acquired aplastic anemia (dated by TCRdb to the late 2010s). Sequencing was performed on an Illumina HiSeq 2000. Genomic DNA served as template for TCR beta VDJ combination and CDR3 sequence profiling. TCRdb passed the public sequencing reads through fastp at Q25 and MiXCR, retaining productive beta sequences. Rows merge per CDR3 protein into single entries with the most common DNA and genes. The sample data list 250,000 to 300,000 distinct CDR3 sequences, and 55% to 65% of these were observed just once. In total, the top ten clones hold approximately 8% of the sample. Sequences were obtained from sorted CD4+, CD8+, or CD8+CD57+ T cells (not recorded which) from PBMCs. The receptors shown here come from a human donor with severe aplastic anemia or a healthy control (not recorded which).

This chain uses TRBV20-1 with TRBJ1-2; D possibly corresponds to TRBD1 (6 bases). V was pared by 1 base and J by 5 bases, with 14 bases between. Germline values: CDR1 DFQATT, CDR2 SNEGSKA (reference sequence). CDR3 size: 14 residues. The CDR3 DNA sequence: TGCAGTGCTAGAGTCGGGGGCACCCCATATGGCTACACCTTC. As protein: CSARVGGTPYGYTF.

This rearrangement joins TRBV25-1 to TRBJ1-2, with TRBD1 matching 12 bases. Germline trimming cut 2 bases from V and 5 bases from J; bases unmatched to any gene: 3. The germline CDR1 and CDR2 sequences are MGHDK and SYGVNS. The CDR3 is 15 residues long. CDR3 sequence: CASSEGTGGVYGYTF. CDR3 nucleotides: TGTGCCAGCAGTGAAGGGACAGGGGGCGTGTATGGCTACACCTTC.

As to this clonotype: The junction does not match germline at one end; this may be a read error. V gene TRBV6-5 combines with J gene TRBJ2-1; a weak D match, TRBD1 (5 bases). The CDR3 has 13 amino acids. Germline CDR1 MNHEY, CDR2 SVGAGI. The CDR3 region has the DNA TGTGCCAGCAGACCTAGACAGAACAATGAGCGGTTCTTC. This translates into CASRPRQNNERFF.

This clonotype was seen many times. This chain's CDR3 is CASSPRGVETQYF. CDR3 nucleotides: TGTGCCAGCAGCCCCAGGGGGGTAGAGACCCAGTACTTC. The rearrangement links TRBV5-6 to TRBJ2-5, with D perhaps TRBD1 (7 bases). Germline CDR1 reads SGHDT; CDR2 reads YYEEEE. The V end was cut by 4 bases, the J end by 4 bases, with 11 bases between. The CDR3 consists of 13 residues. Full variable domain (remainder filled in from reference TRBV5-6 and TRBJ2-5): DAGVTQSPTHLIKTRGQQVTLRCSPKSGHDTVSWYQQALGQGPQFIFQYYEEEERQRGNFPDRFSGHQFPNYSSELNVNALLLGDSALYLCASSPRGVETQYFGPGTRLLVL.